Included here is one T cell receptor beta chain sequence, with context. This sample is part of a study of blood T cell repertoires in COVID-19. Authors' analysis steps: Amplification of reference gene primers provided the estimated nucleated cell counts. The method was immunoSEQ multiplex PCR; TCRdb's version includes in-frame clones alone and lacks a portion of them. The D gene and trimming were derived from the DNA, and the V and J assignments and clone size from that table. The sample shows about 480,000 clones, about 88% of them seen only once. Germline V gene lookup returns CDR1 DFQATT and CDR2 SNEGSKA (reference sequence). Between the trimmed V and J ends, which lost 3 bases and 4 bases, there was a span of 12 bases. The CDR3 consists of 13 residues. In Seattle, patients joined the study during active infection and were tracked longitudinally.

The chain links TRBV20-1 to TRBJ1-2; D is unclear. The specimen was peripheral blood. The sequence came from a man between 18 and 35 years old with COVID-19, enrolled during active disease. CDR3 coding DNA: TGCAGTGCTAGTTCCGGAGGGCCCTATGGCTACACCTTC. As protein: CSASSGGPYGYTF.